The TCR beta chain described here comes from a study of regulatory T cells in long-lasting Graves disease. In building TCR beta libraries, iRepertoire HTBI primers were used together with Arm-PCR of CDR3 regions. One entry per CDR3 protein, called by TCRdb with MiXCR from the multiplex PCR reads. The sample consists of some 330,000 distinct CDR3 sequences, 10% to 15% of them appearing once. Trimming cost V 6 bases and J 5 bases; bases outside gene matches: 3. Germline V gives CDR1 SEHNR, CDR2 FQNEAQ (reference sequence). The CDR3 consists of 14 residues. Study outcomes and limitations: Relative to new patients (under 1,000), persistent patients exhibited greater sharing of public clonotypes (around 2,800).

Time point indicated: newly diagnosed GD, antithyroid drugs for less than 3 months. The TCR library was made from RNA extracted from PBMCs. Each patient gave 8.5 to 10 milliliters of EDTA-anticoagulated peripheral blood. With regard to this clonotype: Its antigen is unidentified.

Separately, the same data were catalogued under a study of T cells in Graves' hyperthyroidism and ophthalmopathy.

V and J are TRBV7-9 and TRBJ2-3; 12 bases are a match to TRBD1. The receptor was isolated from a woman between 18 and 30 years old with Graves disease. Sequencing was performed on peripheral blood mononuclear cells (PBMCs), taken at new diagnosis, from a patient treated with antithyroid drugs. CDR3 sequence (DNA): TGTGCCAGCAGGGGACAGGGGGCTAAAGATACGCAGTATTTT. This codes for CASRGQGAKDTQYF.